This T cell receptor beta chain was recovered during a study of shared clonotypes between healthy human individuals. CD8 cells regarded as naive lacked CD45RO, were positively chosen for CCR7, and omitted terminally differentiated effector memory CD45RA+ cells. Clones were read by immunoSEQ multiplex PCR, and TCRdb kept only the in-frame ones, dropping some. The sample holds about 800,000 clones, about 96% seen once. V was shortened by 0 bases and J by 2 bases, with 17 bases between the two germline ends. CDR1 GTSNPN and CDR2 SVGIG come from the germline V gene (reference sequence). CDR3 length equals 16 residues.

The specimen sequenced was naive CD8+ T cells sorted from blood. This chain uses TRBV30 with TRBJ2-7, with a possible D match to TRBD2 (5 bases). This clonotype was obtained from a man under 40 in good health. In DNA form, the CDR3 reads TGTGCCTGGAGTGTACGTTCCGGAGGCGGAACCTACGAGCAGTACTTC. It encodes CAWSVRSGGGTYEQYF.